These T cell receptor beta chains were read from a single sample in a study of blood T cell repertoires in COVID-19. The protocol was immunoSEQ multiplex PCR, while the TCRdb copy is restricted to in-frame clones and leaves out a portion. The repertoire consists of a few hundred thousand clones, with 75% to 90% occurring once and the leading ten covering around 9.2%. Sequences were obtained from peripheral blood. These receptors all come from a human donor in a cohort sampled during active COVID-19. Each CDR3 is given with its conserved first and last residue. The D gene is left open where the match is weak. Clone size is shown for a subset of rows, as once, few, many or a class of expanded clone.

CDR3nt | CDR3aa | d_gene | len | j_gene | abundance | v_gene
TGTGCCAGCAGGTCCGGACTGATAGATACGCAGTATTTT | CASRSGLIDTQYF | NA | 13 | TRBJ2-3 | NA | TRBV6-5
TGTGCCAGCAGTTTATCGACAAGGACTAATGAAAAACTGTTTTTT | CASSLSTRTNEKLFF | NA | 15 | TRBJ1-4 | NA | TRBV27
TGTGCCAGCAGTGCATCACAGGGCCCAGATACGCAGTATTTT | CASSASQGPDTQYF | NA | 14 | TRBJ2-3 | NA | TRBV6-4
TGTGCCAGCAAACGGGTTAGCCACGAGCAGTACTTC | CASKRVSHEQYF | NA | 12 | TRBJ2-7 | once | TRBV6-5
TGTGCCAGCAGTCCGACCGGGGGTTGGGGCACTGAAGCTTTCTTT | CASSPTGGWGTEAFF | NA | 15 | TRBJ1-1 | once | TRBV28
TGCAGCGGCCGGACAGTGATGAACACTGAAGCTTTCTTT | CSGRTVMNTEAFF | NA | 13 | TRBJ1-1 | NA | TRBV29-1
TGTGCCAGTAGTATGTCAGACAGGGATGGTGAGCCCCAGCATTTT | CASSMSDRDGEPQHF | TRBD1 | 15 | TRBJ1-5 | few | TRBV19
TGTGCCAGCAGCCTGGGACAGGTTCACGAGCAGTACTTC | CASSLGQVHEQYF | TRBD1 | 13 | TRBJ2-7 | NA | TRBV11-1
TGTGCCAGCAGTTCCTCCCTCGGCAGGTCTTCCAAGGTTTCCTACAATGAGCAGTTCTTC | CASSSSLGRSSKVSYNEQFF | NA | 20 | TRBJ2-1 | few | TRBV6-2/TRBV6-3
TGTGCCAGCAGCGAGGATAGCGGGGACGAGCAGTACTTC | CASSEDSGDEQYF | TRBD2 | 13 | TRBJ2-7 | few | TRBV9
TGTGCCAGCAGTTACGGGACAGCCTCTGGAAACACCATATATTTT | CASSYGTASGNTIYF | TRBD1 | 15 | TRBJ1-3 | NA | TRBV6-2/TRBV6-3
TGTGCCAGCAGCCAAGATGTGGACTCTAATTCACCCCTCCACTTT | CASSQDVDSNSPLHF | NA | 15 | TRBJ1-6 | NA | TRBV4-2
TGCGCCAGCAGCCCAGGACAGGGGGCTTCGTTTATCGTCCGGGAGCTGTTTTTT | CASSPGQGASFIVRELFF | TRBD1 | 18 | TRBJ2-2 | NA | TRBV5-1
TGTGCCAGCAGCTTATCAGGGACAGCTGGAAACACCATATATTTT | CASSLSGTAGNTIYF | TRBD1 | 15 | TRBJ1-3 | NA | TRBV7-9
TGTGCCAGCAGCCAGAAGGGTTTGTGTGGGACAGGCGGGATCCCGTTTCACTTC | CASSQKGLCGTGGIPFHF | TRBD1 | 18 | TRBJ2-7 | NA | TRBV11-3
TGTGCCAGCACAGGGTTACGAGAACTGTTTTTT | CASTGLRELFF | NA | 11 | TRBJ1-4 | NA | TRBV6-5
TGTGCCAGCAGCTTAGCGGTCCTTGGCGGGGGTGAGCAGTTCTTC | CASSLAVLGGGEQFF | TRBD2 | 15 | TRBJ2-1 | once | TRBV7-2
TGTGCCAGCAGTTTCAACCCCCGGACTAGCGGGGATACGCAGTATTTT | CASSFNPRTSGDTQYF | TRBD2 | 16 | TRBJ2-3 | once | TRBV27
TGTGCCAGCATCCAAGGCGCGGACAGGGGCCACGAGCAGTACTTC | CASIQGADRGHEQYF | TRBD1 | 15 | TRBJ2-7 | NA | TRBV6-5
TGTGCCAGCAGCTCTCGGGAGCGGGAGAGGTTCACCGGGGAGCTGTTTTTT | CASSSRERERFTGELFF | TRBD2 | 17 | TRBJ2-2 | NA | TRBV5-6
TGTGCCAGCAGTCCCTTAGGAGGCGGACAGAATCAGCCCCAGCATTTT | CASSPLGGGQNQPQHF | NA | 16 | TRBJ1-5 | NA | TRBV6-2/TRBV6-3
TGTGCCAGCAGCACAAGGGGAGGAACTAATGAAAAACTGTTTTTT | CASSTRGGTNEKLFF | NA | 15 | TRBJ1-4 | NA | TRBV11-2
TGTGCCAGCAGCCCCCCGTTCCGGGACCGGGGGGCAGATACGCAGTATTTT | CASSPPFRDRGADTQYF | TRBD2 | 17 | TRBJ2-3 | NA | TRBV7-9
TGTGCCAGCAGCTTACGACTAACAACGAGCACAGATACGCAGTATTTT | CASSLRLTTSTDTQYF | NA | 16 | TRBJ2-3 | few | TRBV11-2
TGTGCCAGCAGTCACTTACACGGGGACACTGAAGCTTTCTTT | CASSHLHGDTEAFF | NA | 14 | TRBJ1-1 | NA | TRBV27
TGTGCTAGTGGTGGCGGACAAAAATACTACGAGCAGTACTTC | CASGGGQKYYEQYF | NA | 14 | TRBJ2-7 | NA | TRBV12-5
TGTGCCAGCAGCTTAATCCGCGGGGGGGCATGGGAGACCCAGTACTTC | CASSLIRGGAWETQYF | TRBD2 | 16 | TRBJ2-5 | NA | TRBV11-1
TGTGCCAGCAGTCTAGCGGGCCAAACCGTGGTTCAGTACTTC | CASSLAGQTVVQYF | TRBD2 | 14 | TRBJ2-4 | NA | TRBV28
TGTGCCAGCAGCTTAGTGGGGGGAGCGAACACTGAAGCTTTCTTT | CASSLVGGANTEAFF | NA | 15 | TRBJ1-1 | NA | TRBV7-9
TGTGCCATCAGCGCGGGACAGATAAACTACGAGCAGTACTTC | CAISAGQINYEQYF | NA | 14 | TRBJ2-7 | once | TRBV10-3
TGTGCCAGCAGTTACCTAGCGGGGGGGCCGAGAGAGCAGTTCTTC | CASSYLAGGPREQFF | TRBD2 | 15 | TRBJ2-1 | once | TRBV6-2/TRBV6-3
TGCGCCAGCAGCTTGGATCCCCCCGAGAAGACCCAGTACTTC | CASSLDPPEKTQYF | NA | 14 | TRBJ2-5 | NA | TRBV5-1
TGTGCCAGTAGTCCACGGACAGGGATAGCCAAAAACATTCAGTACTTC | CASSPRTGIAKNIQYF | TRBD1 | 16 | TRBJ2-4 | NA | TRBV19
TGTGCCAGCAGCTTACAGGATTACACTGAAGCTTTCTTT | CASSLQDYTEAFF | NA | 13 | TRBJ1-1 | NA | TRBV7-8
TGCGCCAGCAGCACCACGACAGGGGCCCACAATGAGCAGTTCTTC | CASSTTTGAHNEQFF | TRBD1 | 15 | TRBJ2-1 | NA | TRBV5-1
TGTGCCATCAGCGCCCGGGACACCTTTGGAGGCTACACCTTC | CAISARDTFGGYTF | NA | 14 | TRBJ1-2 | NA | TRBV10-3
TGTGCCAGCAACCGGGACAGGGAATACGAGCAGTACTTC | CASNRDREYEQYF | TRBD1 | 13 | TRBJ2-7 | NA | TRBV2
TGTGCCAGCAGTGACGAGCGGGTCCCGGAGATTGGACTGTTTTTT | CASSDERVPEIGLFF | NA | 15 | TRBJ1-4 | NA | TRBV5-5
TGCAGCGTTGCTCTAGCGAACACCGGGGAGCTGTTTTTT | CSVALANTGELFF | NA | 13 | TRBJ2-2 | once | TRBV29-1
TGTGCCAGTAGTCCCGAGACAGGTCCTCTAGCCAAAAACATTCAGTACTTC | CASSPETGPLAKNIQYF | NA | 17 | TRBJ2-4 | NA | TRBV19
TGTGCCATCAGTGAACTCGGGACAGGGGAGACCTACGAGCAGTACTTC | CAISELGTGETYEQYF | TRBD1 | 16 | TRBJ2-7 | once | TRBV10-3